These T cell receptor beta chains were read from a single sample in a study of graft-versus-host responses after intestinal transplantation. TCRdb's table, derived via immunoSEQ multiplex PCR, lists solely in-frame clones and lacks some. Found here are 15,000 to 20,000 clones, 75% to 85% of them singletons; the top ten hold around a sixth. Sample: ileum tissue, taken 104 days after intestinal transplant. The origin of the receptors is a human patient who received an intestinal transplant, so some T cells may come from the graft donor. The CDR3 runs from the conserved cysteine through the conserved F or W. The D gene is left open where the match is weak. Part of the rows lack a size; the others show once, few, many or a class for expanded clones.

clone size	J gene	V gene	D gene	CDR3 protein	CDR3 DNA
few	TRBJ2-6	TRBV5-5	.	CASSLQGLSGANVLTF	TGTGCCAGCAGCTTGCAGGGGCTCTCTGGGGCCAACGTCCTGACTTTC
.	TRBJ2-5	TRBV18	.	CASSQGPNF	TGTGCCAGCTCTCAGGGACCGAACTTC
once	TRBJ2-1	TRBV11-3	.	CASSHSQGGNEQFF	TGTGCCAGCAGCCATTCACAGGGAGGGAATGAGCAGTTCTTC
few	TRBJ1-1	TRBV5-5	.	CASSLDGRRAEAFF	TGTGCCAGCAGCTTAGACGGGCGGAGGGCTGAAGCTTTCTTT
.	TRBJ1-1	TRBV4-1	TRBD1	CASSHSDRGDTEAFF	TGCGCCAGCAGCCACTCGGACAGGGGGGACACTGAAGCTTTCTTT
.	TRBJ2-1	TRBV6-5	.	CASRPRDVYNEQFF	TGTGCCAGCAGGCCCCGGGACGTCTACAATGAGCAGTTCTTC
few	TRBJ2-7	TRBV19	TRBD2	CASSITSGRDEQYF	TGTGCCAGTAGTATCACTAGCGGGCGGGACGAGCAGTACTTC
.	TRBJ1-2	TRBV5-4	TRBD1	CASSMTGVNYGYTF	TGTGCCAGCAGCATGACAGGGGTAAACTATGGCTACACCTTC
.	TRBJ1-3	TRBV27	.	CASNMSGADSGNTIYF	TGTGCCAGCAATATGTCGGGGGCCGACTCTGGAAACACCATATATTTT
.	TRBJ1-1	TRBV10-3	.	CAISDVGDRNTEAFF	TGTGCCATCAGTGATGTTGGGGATAGGAACACTGAAGCTTTCTTT
.	TRBJ2-1	TRBV19	.	CASSIAGRYRGNEQFF	TGTGCCAGTAGTATAGCCGGGAGGTATAGGGGGAATGAGCAGTTCTTC
.	TRBJ2-1	TRBV7-8	.	CASSSIDYKNYNEQFF	TGTGCCAGCAGCTCTATTGACTATAAAAACTACAATGAGCAGTTCTTC
.	TRBJ2-1	TRBV28	.	CASSPSNEQFF	TGTGCCAGCAGTCCCTCCAATGAGCAGTTCTTC
.	TRBJ1-5	TRBV7-9	.	CASSFPGGARFCHQPQHF	TGTGCCAGCAGCTTCCCGGGCGGGGCGCGGTTCTGTCATCAGCCCCAGCATTTT
.	TRBJ2-7	TRBV30	.	CAWSVRGFTLSYEQYF	TGTGCCTGGAGTGTACGGGGCTTTACCCTGTCCTACGAGCAGTACTTC
once	TRBJ2-7	TRBV5-1	TRBD2	CASSWSLAGTYEQYF	TGCGCCAGCAGCTGGAGCCTAGCGGGAACGTACGAGCAGTACTTC
.	TRBJ2-2	TRBV28	.	CASSRTNWGGTGELFF	TGTGCCAGCAGCCGAACGAACTGGGGAGGCACCGGGGAGCTGTTTTTT
.	TRBJ2-1	TRBV21-1	.	CASSPRHGQRELAGGPYNEQFF	TGTGCCAGCAGCCCTCGCCACGGACAAAGGGAACTAGCGGGAGGGCCCTACAATGAGCAGTTCTTC
.	TRBJ1-1	TRBV6-1	.	CASSVPGRTEAFF	TGTGCCAGCAGTGTACCGGGGCGGACTGAAGCTTTCTTT
.	TRBJ1-2	TRBV5-4	TRBD1	CASSATGEDGYTF	TGTGCCAGCAGCGCGACAGGGGAGGATGGCTACACCTTC
.	TRBJ2-2	TRBV7-8	TRBD2	CASSFAGGPSGELFF	TGTGCCAGCAGCTTCGCGGGAGGGCCTAGCGGGGAGCTGTTTTTT
.	TRBJ2-1	TRBV27	.	CASGTRRPSYNEQFF	TGTGCCAGTGGAACAAGAAGACCGAGCTACAATGAGCAGTTCTTC
.	TRBJ1-4	TRBV18	TRBD1	CASSRITGGATNEKLFF	TGTGCCAGCTCACGAATAACAGGGGGAGCAACTAATGAAAAACTGTTTTTT
.	TRBJ2-5	TRBV6-5	.	CASSRGETQYF	TGTGCCAGCAGTCGGGGGGAGACCCAGTACTTC
.	TRBJ1-1	TRBV18	TRBD1	CASSQRQGKGYTEAFF	TGTGCCAGCTCACAACGACAGGGGAAGGGATACACTGAAGCTTTCTTT
once	TRBJ2-1	TRBV25-1	TRBD2	CASSGPGTSGRNEQFF	TGTGCCAGCAGTGGACCCGGGACTAGCGGACGCAATGAGCAGTTCTTC
.	TRBJ2-1	TRBV9	.	CASSAKTSPNEQFF	TGTGCCAGCAGCGCCAAAACTAGCCCCAATGAGCAGTTCTTC
few	TRBJ2-3	TRBV4-2	.	CASSPTGLSTDTQYF	TGTGCCAGCAGCCCAACAGGGCTCAGCACAGATACGCAGTATTTT
.	TRBJ1-2	TRBV28	TRBD1	CASIDRVTGYTF	TGTGCCAGCATCGACAGGGTCACTGGCTACACCTTC
.	TRBJ2-5	TRBV30	TRBD2	CAWSYCKGNRVAGGETQYF	TGTGCCTGGAGCTACTGTAAAGGGAATAGGGTAGCGGGAGGGGAGACCCAGTACTTC
.	TRBJ1-2	TRBV28	TRBD1	CASGPDREAALCCGYTF	TGTGCCAGCGGTCCTGACAGGGAGGCGGCCCTGTGCTGTGGCTACACCTTC
.	TRBJ2-3	TRBV28	.	CASSRDFTDTQYF	TGTGCCAGCAGTCGGGACTTCACAGATACGCAGTATTTT
.	TRBJ1-3	TRBV12-2	.	CASRLGGGVRDSGNTIYF	TGTGCAAGTCGCTTAGGAGGGGGGGTGAGGGACTCTGGAAACACCATATATTTT
.	TRBJ2-1	TRBV4-2	.	CASSQERPPPSLNEQFF	TGTGCCAGCAGCCAAGAGCGGCCCCCTCCCTCCCTCAATGAGCAGTTCTTC
.	TRBJ2-7	TRBV5-6	TRBD2	CASRPVGTSRVEQYF	TGTGCCAGCAGACCTGTAGGGACTAGCCGCGTCGAGCAGTACTTC
.	TRBJ1-2	TRBV18	.	CASSPLAYGYTF	TGTGCCAGCTCACCGCTAGCCTATGGCTACACCTTC